Shown below are 5 T cell receptor beta chains from a single sample sequenced in a study of blood T cell repertoires in COVID-19 (dated by TCRdb to the early 2020s). To prepare the library, the immunoSEQ multiplex PCR assay was applied. Entries here come from immuneACCESS through TCRdb and include only in-frame sequences with V and J called. Some clones fail to appear in such tables; in the studies checked, an unresolved V gene covers under half of the shortfall, and the cause of the remainder is unknown. The sample contains approximately 170,000 clones, about 88% of them found a single time. More than 2.5% of the sample lies in the top ten. Sequencing was carried out using PBMCs or T cells enriched from blood (not recorded which). All receptors come from a woman aged 30 to 39 who had recovered from COVID-19.

V usage is TRBV5-1 and J usage is TRBJ1-1; D may be TRBD1 (5 bases). The V gene's germline CDR1 is SGHRS and CDR2 YFSETQ. V was clipped by 0 bases and J by 6 bases, with 12 bases between them. The CDR3 consists of 14 residues. The CDR3 nucleotides read TGCGCCAGCAGCTTGGGGGCAGGGTACCCTGAAGCTTTCTTT. Protein: CASSLGAGYPEAFF. Complete variable domain (other parts from reference TRBV5-1 and TRBJ1-1): KAGVTQTPRYLIKTRGQQVTLSCSPISGHRSVSWYQQTPGQGLQFLFEYFSETQRNKGNFPGRFSGRQFSNSRSEMNVSTLELGDSALYLCASSLGAGYPEAFFGQGTRLTVV.

The chain is built from TRBV7-8 and TRBJ1-5; maybe TRBD1 (5 bases). The V gene's germline CDR1 is SGHVS and CDR2 FQNEAQ. Trimming shortened V by 5 bases and J by 2 bases, and 16 bases separated the two germline ends. The CDR3 totals 16 residues. CDR3 sequence reads: CASSTRGDRGNQPQHF. CDR3 DNA: TGTGCCAGCAGCACCCGGGGGGATCGGGGCAATCAGCCCCAGCATTTT. The whole variable domain, filled in from reference TRBV7-8 and TRBJ1-5, reads GAGVSQSPRYKVAKRGQDVALRCDPISGHVSLFWYQQALGQGPEFLTYFQNEAQLDKSGLPSDRFFAERPEGSVSTLKIQRTQQEDSAVYLCASSTRGDRGNQPQHFGDGTRLSIL.

The chain combines TRBV11-2 with TRBJ2-7; D unresolved. This CDR3 spans 15 amino acids. V was cut by 0 bases and J by 2 bases, with 11 bases left in between. Germline V gives CDR1 SGHAT, CDR2 FQNNGV. For the CDR3, the DNA is TGTGCCAGCAGCTTAGATCGCGTAGAAACCTACGAGCAGTACTTC. Its translation is CASSLDRVETYEQYF. Combining the CDR3 with reference TRBV11-2 and TRBJ2-7 gives the whole variable domain EAGVAQSPRYKIIEKRQSVAFWCNPISGHATLYWYQQILGQGPKLLIQFQNNGVVDDSQLPKDRFSAERLKGVDSTLKIQPAKLEDSAVYLCASSLDRVETYEQYFGPGTRLTVT.

The chain links TRBV10-3 to TRBJ2-1, with 9 bases identical to TRBD2. The length of the CDR3 is 16 residues. V trimming: 3 bases; J trimming: 5 bases; junction bases outside the gene matches: 8. Germline CDR1 and CDR2: ENHRY and SYGVKD. The CDR3 sequence: CAISDSGLAGNNEQFF. CDR3 DNA: TGTGCCATCAGTGATAGTGGCCTAGCGGGGAACAATGAGCAGTTCTTC.

The genes are TRBV4-1 and TRBJ1-1; possible D gene TRBD1, 5 bases. Germline CDR1 MGHRA, CDR2 YSYEKL. Deletions cut 4 bases from V and 4 bases from J, with 13 bases between. The CDR3 totals 14 residues. The CDR3 loop is CASSPAGVGTEAFF. CDR3 nucleotides: TGCGCCAGCAGCCCCGCGGGGGTCGGCACTGAAGCTTTCTTT.